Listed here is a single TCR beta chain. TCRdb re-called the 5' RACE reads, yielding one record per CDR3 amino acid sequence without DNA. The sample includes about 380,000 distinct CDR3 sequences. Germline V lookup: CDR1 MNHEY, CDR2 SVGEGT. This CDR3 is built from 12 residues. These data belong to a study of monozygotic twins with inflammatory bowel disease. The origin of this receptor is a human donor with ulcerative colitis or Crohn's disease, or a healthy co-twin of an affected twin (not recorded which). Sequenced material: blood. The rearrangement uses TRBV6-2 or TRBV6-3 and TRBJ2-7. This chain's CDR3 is CASREYSYEQYF.